Each of the 22 T cell receptor beta chains below was sequenced from the same sample in a study of T cell responses to AZD1222 COVID-19 vaccine (dated by TCRdb to the early 2020s). This specimen's time point label, interpreted: about 28 days (+/-7) after the second vaccine dose. Library construction relied on the immunoSEQ multiplex PCR assay. The clones in this table, taken by TCRdb from immuneACCESS, are in-frame only. Not every clone is retained; where verified, under half of the shortfall comes from an unresolved V gene, and the cause of the rest is unknown. The sample includes fewer than 90,000 clones, with about nine tenths observed a single time. The top ten hold roughly 7.2% of the sample. The input for sequencing was peripheral blood, taken 28 days after the second AZD1222 dose. These receptors came from an adult who received the AZD1222 COVID-19 vaccine.

This rearrangement joins TRBV14 to TRBJ1-4, with D uncertain. V lost 1 base and J lost 0, with 6 bases in between. Germline V gene data show CDR1 as SGHDN and CDR2 as FVKESK. The CDR3 extends over 15 amino acids. The CDR3 bases are TGTGCCAGCAGCCAAGCTTTAGCAACTAATGAAAAACTGTTTTTT. Translating it yields CASSQALATNEKLFF.

Written as DNA, the CDR3 is TGTGCCAGCAGCTCCCGGGACGGGAGGAGAAAACTGTTTTTT. The encoded protein is CASSSRDGRRKLFF. The chain combines TRBV7-8 with TRBJ1-4; tentatively, D is TRBD1 (5 bases). From germline, CDR1 is SGHVS and CDR2 FQNEAQ. V dropped 4 bases and J dropped 10 bases, with 16 bases sitting between them. CDR3 size: 14 residues.

The rearrangement uses TRBV15 and TRBJ1-4, with 7 bases aligning to TRBD1. The CDR3 sequence is 15 residues long. In germline, CDR1 is LNHNV, CDR2 YYDKDF (reference sequence). J was trimmed by 4 bases and V by 4 bases; bases with no gene match: 6. CDR3 in amino acids: CATSTGTDHNEKLFF. The CDR3 nucleotides are TGTGCCACCAGCACGGGGACAGACCATAATGAAAAACTGTTTTTT.

The J gene is TRBJ2-7, the V gene TRBV27; no reliable D call. The CDR3 consists of 10 residues. The germline gives CDR1 MNHEY, CDR2 SMNVEV (reference sequence). V lost 6 bases and J 4 bases, leaving 4 bases between the germline ends. CDR3 coding DNA: TGTGCCAGCAGGAGTTACGAGCAGTACTTC. It yields the protein CASRSYEQYF.

This chain connects TRBV9 to TRBJ2-1; 8 bases agree with TRBD2. The germline gives CDR1 SGDLS, CDR2 YYNGEE. Unmatched junction bases numbered 9, after V lost 3 bases and J lost 4 bases. The CDR3 consists of 16 residues. The CDR3 loop is CASSDQAGVPYNEQFF. The CDR3 DNA follows: TGTGCCAGCAGCGACCAAGCGGGAGTACCGTACAATGAGCAGTTCTTC.

V and J are TRBV6-2 or TRBV6-3 and TRBJ1-5, with a tentative D call TRBD1 (5 bases). Deletions cut 2 bases from V and 0 bases from J, with 11 bases between. The CDR3 sequence is 16 residues long. From germline, CDR1 is MNHEY and CDR2 SVGEGT. The CDR3 is CASSYDTGRSNQPQHF. As DNA, the CDR3 is TGTGCCAGCAGTTACGACACGGGACGTAGCAATCAGCCCCAGCATTTT.

The chain joins TRBV2 to TRBJ2-1, with 7 bases that match TRBD1. Germline assignment: CDR1 SNHLY and CDR2 FYNNEI. The CDR3 extends over 15 amino acids. Trimming cost V 6 bases and J 1 base; bases outside gene matches: 6. The CDR3 region has the DNA TGTGCCAGCAGCGCCGACAGGGTTTCCTACAATGAGCAGTTCTTC. It codes for CASSADRVSYNEQFF. The variable domain in full, with the rest retrieved from reference TRBV2 and TRBJ2-1, is EPEVTQTPSHQVTQMGQEVILRCVPISNHLYFYWYRQILGQKVEFLVSFYNNEISEKSEIFDDQFSVERPDGSNFTLKIRSTKLEDSAMYFCASSADRVSYNEQFFGPGTRLTVL.

The chain is built from TRBV18 and TRBJ1-2; D remains unclear. Trimming cost V 4 bases and J 8 bases, with 11 bases left between them. CDR3 length: 12 amino acids. Per germline, CDR1 KGHSH and CDR2 LQKENI. The CDR3 DNA reads TGTGCCAGCTCACGCTCTAACGAGGGCTACACCTTC. It translates to CASSRSNEGYTF.

The chain uses TRBV5-5 and TRBJ2-1; TRBD2 agrees at 9 bases. The V and J ends lost 0 bases and 4 bases, in that order; junction bases with no gene match: 5. Per germline, CDR1 SGHKS and CDR2 YYEKEE (reference sequence). CDR3 length equals 16 residues. CDR3: CASSLALAGGYNEQFF. In nucleotides, the CDR3 is TGTGCCAGCAGCTTGGCCTTGGCGGGAGGGTACAATGAGCAGTTCTTC.

The chain is built from TRBV4-2 and TRBJ1-5; TRBD1 might be the D (6 bases). Germline-derived CDR1 and CDR2 are LGHNA and YNFKEQ. CDR3 size: 15 residues. With 1 base removed from V and 5 bases from J, the gap between germline ends came to 12 bases. CDR3 nucleotides: TGTGCCAGCAGCCAAGGAGAACAGGGAGATCAGCCCCAGCATTTT. It is translated as CASSQGEQGDQPQHF.

The chain joins TRBV10-2 to TRBJ2-7; D assignment may be TRBD1 or TRBD2 (6 bases each). Per germline, CDR1 WSHSY and CDR2 SAAADI. V was pared by 3 bases and J by 7 bases, with 13 bases between. This CDR3 comprises 13 residues. CDR3 in amino acids: CASSDSWRGEQYF. The CDR3 coding sequence is TGCGCCAGCAGTGATTCGTGGAGGGGGGAGCAGTACTTC.

The rearrangement uses TRBV4-3 and TRBJ2-3; possibly TRBD1 for D (5 bases). V dropped 1 base and J dropped 4 bases, with 12 bases sitting between them. Germline V gene sequence: CDR1 LGHNA, CDR2 YSLEER. The CDR3 has 15 amino acids. As DNA, the CDR3 is TGCGCCAGCAGCCAAGTACCCCTAGGGGCAGATACGCAGTATTTT. This gives the protein CASSQVPLGADTQYF.

The V call is TRBV4-2, the J call TRBJ1-1, with D hard to call. Germline V gene lookup returns CDR1 LGHNA and CDR2 YNFKEQ. Trimming removed 0 bases at V and 1 base at J, with 6 bases between. This CDR3 is built from 14 residues. The CDR3 DNA sequence: TGTGCCAGCAGCCAAGATGCGAGGAACACTGAAGCTTTCTTT. Encoded protein: CASSQDARNTEAFF.

This rearrangement joins TRBV19 to TRBJ1-1; 7 nucleotides align to TRBD1. There are 13 residues in the CDR3. The junction had 4 bases not matched to a gene; V was cut back by 5 bases and J by 4 bases. CDR1 is LNHDA and CDR2 is SQIVND in the germline V gene (reference sequence). DNA for the CDR3: TGTGCCAGTAGTCACAGGGGCGCCACTGAAGCTTTCTTT. Translation gives CASSHRGATEAFF.

This chain uses TRBV6-2 or TRBV6-3 with TRBJ1-4; TRBD1 matches 7 bases. The V gene end was trimmed by 6 bases and the J gene end by 10 bases; junction bases not matched to a gene: 11. The CDR3 contains 14 residues. Germline V gene data show CDR1 as MNHEY and CDR2 as SVGEGT. The chain's CDR3 is CASSLTGVAGKLFF. CDR3 sequence (DNA): TGTGCCAGCAGCTTAACAGGGGTTGCGGGAAAACTGTTTTTT.

The chain combines TRBV5-5 with TRBJ2-3; 8 bases map to TRBD1. This CDR3 has 16 residues. Germline trimming cut 0 bases from V and 4 bases from J; bases unmatched to any gene: 7. Germline lookup yields CDR1 SGHKS and CDR2 YYEKEE (reference sequence). Here the CDR3 DNA reads TGTGCCAGCAGCTTGGCCAGGGGGCGGGTTGCAGATACGCAGTATTTT. Translating gives CASSLARGRVADTQYF.

The chain combines TRBV19 with TRBJ2-3, with 7 bases fitting TRBD2. This CDR3 region has 15 residues. The trim removed 5 bases at V and 3 bases at J, leaving 8 bases unmatched. Germline V gene data show CDR1 as LNHDA and CDR2 as SQIVND (reference sequence). The CDR3 DNA follows: TGTGCCAGTAGTCTTGGCGGGAGTAGGACAGATACGCAGTATTTT. Protein sequence: CASSLGGSRTDTQYF.

This clone was counted once. The chain employs TRBV9 and TRBJ1-1; no clear D. The CDR3 consists of 13 residues. V was shortened by 3 bases and J by 2 bases, with 8 bases between the two germline ends. From germline, CDR1 is SGDLS and CDR2 YYNGEE. CDR3 nucleotide sequence: TGTGCCAGCAGCGAAATGGTCAACACTGAAGCTTTCTTT. Its translation is CASSEMVNTEAFF.

As for this clone: Different DNA sequences within this sample yield the same CDR3. The chain uses TRBV5-1 and TRBJ1-2; possibly TRBD1 for D (6 bases). The length of the CDR3 is 13 residues. Looked up from germline, CDR1 is SGHRS and CDR2 is YFSETQ. Trimming took off 0 bases at V and 3 bases at J, with 6 bases between the two ends. The CDR3 reads CASSLEGDYGYTF. In DNA, the CDR3 is TGCGCCAGCAGCTTGGAGGGGGACTATGGCTACACCTTC.

V gene TRBV2 combines with J gene TRBJ2-3; D unclear. V lost 4 bases, J lost 0 bases, and 11 bases lay in between. CDR1 is SNHLY and CDR2 is FYNNEI in the germline V gene. The CDR3 length is 15 residues. The CDR3 nucleotides read TGTGCCAGCAGTGGTAGGCAGGCTAGCACAGATACGCAGTATTTT. Amino acid sequence: CASSGRQASTDTQYF.

The table lists this clone with a count of one. The rearrangement joins TRBV24-1 to TRBJ1-1; the D is unclear. This CDR3 spans 13 amino acids. CDR1 and CDR2 from the germline V gene are KGHDR and SFDVKD. V lost 3 bases and J lost 7, with 11 bases in between. The CDR3 sequence: CATSDTTSLEAFF. CDR3 coding DNA: TGTGCCACCAGTGATACGACTTCCCTTGAAGCTTTCTTT.

This chain joins TRBV5-1 and TRBJ2-5, with D uncertain. Per germline, CDR1 SGHRS and CDR2 YFSETQ. The germline V and J ends were trimmed by 0 bases and 2 bases, with 8 bases remaining between them. The CDR3 is 14 residues long. The CDR3 DNA follows: TGCGCCAGCAGCTTGGTCTCTAGTCAAGAGACCCAGTACTTC. It codes for CASSLVSSQETQYF.